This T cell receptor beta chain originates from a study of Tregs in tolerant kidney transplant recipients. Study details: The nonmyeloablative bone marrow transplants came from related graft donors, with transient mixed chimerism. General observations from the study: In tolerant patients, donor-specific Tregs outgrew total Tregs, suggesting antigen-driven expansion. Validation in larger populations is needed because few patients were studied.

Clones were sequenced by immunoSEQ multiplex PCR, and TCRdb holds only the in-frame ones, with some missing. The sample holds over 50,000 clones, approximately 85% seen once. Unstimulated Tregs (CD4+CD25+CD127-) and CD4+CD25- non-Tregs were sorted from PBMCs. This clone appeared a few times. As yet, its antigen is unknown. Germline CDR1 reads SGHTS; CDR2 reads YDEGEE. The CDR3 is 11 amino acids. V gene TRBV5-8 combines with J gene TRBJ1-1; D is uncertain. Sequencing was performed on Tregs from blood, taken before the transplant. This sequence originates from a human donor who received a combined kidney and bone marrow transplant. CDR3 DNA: TGTATGAACAGAATGAACACTGAAGCTTTCTTT. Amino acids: CMNRMNTEAFF.